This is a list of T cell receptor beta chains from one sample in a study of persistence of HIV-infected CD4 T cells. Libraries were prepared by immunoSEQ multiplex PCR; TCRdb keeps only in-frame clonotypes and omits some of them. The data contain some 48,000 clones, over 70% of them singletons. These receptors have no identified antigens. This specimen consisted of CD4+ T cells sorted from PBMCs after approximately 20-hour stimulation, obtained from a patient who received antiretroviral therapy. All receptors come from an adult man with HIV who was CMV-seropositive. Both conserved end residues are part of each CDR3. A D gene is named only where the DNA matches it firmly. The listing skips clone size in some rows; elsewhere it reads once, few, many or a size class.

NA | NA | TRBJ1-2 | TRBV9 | TGTGCCAGCAGCGTTACGCCCGGGGGGGTTCAAAACTATGGCTACACCTTC | CASSVTPGGVQNYGYTF
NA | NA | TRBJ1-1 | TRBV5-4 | TGTGCCAGCAGCTTGATGAGCTATTTGAACACTGAAGCTTTCTTT | CASSLMSYLNTEAFF
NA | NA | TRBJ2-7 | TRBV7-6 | TGTGCCAGCAGCTTAGATAAGGGGGACGAGCAGTACTTC | CASSLDKGDEQYF
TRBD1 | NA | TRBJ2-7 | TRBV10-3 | TGTGCCATCAGGACCCCCGGGACAGGGGCAACGTACGAGCAGTACTTC | CAIRTPGTGATYEQYF
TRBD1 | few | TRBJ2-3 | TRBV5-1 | TGCGCCAGCAGCTGGCAGGGGGAAACAGATACGCAGTATTTT | CASSWQGETDTQYF
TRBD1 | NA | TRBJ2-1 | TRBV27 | TGTGCCAGCAGTTCTTTCAGGGGGCCCTACAATGAGCAGTTCTTC | CASSSFRGPYNEQFF
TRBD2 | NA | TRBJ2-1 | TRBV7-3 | TGTGCCAGCAGCTTCGAACTAGCGGGAGGTAGTAATGAGCAGTTCTTC | CASSFELAGGSNEQFF
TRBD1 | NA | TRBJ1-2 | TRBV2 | TGTGCCAGCCACAGGGGCCGGTATGGCTACACCTTC | CASHRGRYGYTF
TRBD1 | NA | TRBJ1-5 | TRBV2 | TGTGCCAGCAGTTCACGACAGGGGCTCGGTCAGCCCCAGCATTTT | CASSSRQGLGQPQHF
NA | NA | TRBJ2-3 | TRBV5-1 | TGCGCCAGCAGCTTGGCGGATACGCAGTATTTT | CASSLADTQYF
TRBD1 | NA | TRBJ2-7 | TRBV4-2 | TGTGCCAGCAGCCCCATTGACAGGGACTCCTACGAGCAGTACTTC | CASSPIDRDSYEQYF